This TCR beta chain appears in the sequencing data of a study of CD8 T cells in ankylosing spondylitis. A quantitative 5'-RACE method, one with molecular barcodes, was used to make TCR beta libraries. TCRdb redid the calling of the 5' RACE reads with MiXCR, one entry per CDR3 protein. Of 200,000 to 300,000 distinct CDR3 sequences detected, 8% to 9.5% appear once; the ten largest clones hold under 7.5%. This clonotype was seen many times. Trimming cost V 1 base and J 7 bases, with 12 bases left between them. The CDR3 sequence is 14 residues long. Germline V gene data show CDR1 as SGHTS and CDR2 as YDEGEE.

The genes are TRBV5-8 and TRBJ2-1; D gene ambiguous. The sequenced material came from blood, either unsorted or a sorted T cell fraction (not recorded which). This clonotype was obtained from a male donor with ankylosing spondylitis or in good health (not recorded which). CDR3 coding DNA: TGTGCCAGCAGCTTGATAACAGTTAATAATGAGCAGTTCTTC. Translated, it gives CASSLITVNNEQFF.